These 27 T cell receptor beta chains originate from one sample sequenced in a study of regulatory T cells in long-lasting Graves disease. Time point defined: newly diagnosed GD, antithyroid drugs for less than 3 months. TCR sequences were obtained from RNA taken from PBMCs. Building of the TCR beta libraries involved iRepertoire HTBI primers and Arm-PCR of CDR3 regions. TCRdb used MiXCR to reprocess the multiplex PCR reads, holding one entry per CDR3 protein. The sample holds about 430,000 distinct CDR3 sequences, 15% seen once. Separately, the same data were catalogued under a study of T cells in Graves' hyperthyroidism and ophthalmopathy.

Sequenced material: peripheral blood mononuclear cells (PBMCs), taken at new diagnosis, from a patient treated with antithyroid drugs. Receptors originate from a woman aged 40 to 55 with Graves disease.

This clonotype was detected a few times. The chain carries TRBV11-2 and TRBJ2-3; unclear D gene. V shed 3 bases and J shed 0 bases, with 25 bases lying between them. Germline CDR1 and CDR2: SGHAT and FQNNGV. The CDR3 has 20 amino acids. CDR3 nucleotides: TGTGCCAGCAGCTTTCGGGCAAAAGGCCTCTCGGCGGAAAGCACAGATACGCAGTATTTT. Translation: CASSFRAKGLSAESTDTQYF.

This clonotype showed up many times. The DNA of the CDR3 is TGTGCCAGCATCAGGGATGATTTGAACACTGAAGCTTTCTTT. Its protein is CASIRDDLNTEAFF. This chain joins TRBV11-2 and TRBJ1-1; perhaps TRBD1 as D (5 bases). The germline V gene has CDR1 SGHAT and CDR2 FQNNGV. Trimming pared 7 bases from V and 0 bases from J, leaving 12 bases between. The CDR3 is made up of 14 amino acids.

This clonotype was seen only a few times. The chain is built from TRBV12-3 or TRBV12-4 and TRBJ1-2; TRBD1 agrees at 7 bases. V was clipped by 2 bases and J by 5 bases; unmatched bases: 5. CDR3 length: 14 amino acids. The CDR3 DNA reads as TGTGCCAGCAGTTTAAGGGGGCTAGGGTATGGCTACACCTTC. Protein: CASSLRGLGYGYTF.

V gene TRBV6-2 or TRBV6-3 combines with J gene TRBJ2-1; TRBD2 aligns across 10 bases. The CDR3 has 16 amino acids. The germline V gene has CDR1 MNHEY and CDR2 SVGEGT. V was pared by 0 bases and J by 8 bases, with 7 bases of the junction left unmatched. The CDR3 DNA sequence: TGTGCCAGCAGTTACTCGAAGGCTAGCGGGAGCGATGAGCAGTTCTTC. As protein: CASSYSKASGSDEQFF.

There are many counts of this clonotype. The chain recombines TRBV27 with TRBJ2-2; TRBD2 matches at 11 bases. CDR1 is MNHEY and CDR2 is SMNVEV in the germline V gene (reference sequence). This CDR3 is 22 amino acids long. J lost 4 bases, V lost 4 bases, and 23 bases had no gene match. This chain's CDR3 is CASSSFMGASGRPTWGTGELFF. The CDR3 nucleotides read TGTGCCAGCAGTTCCTTTATGGGGGCTAGCGGGAGGCCCACCTGGGGCACCGGGGAGCTGTTTTTT.

This clonotype occurred a few times. The rearrangement uses TRBV19 and TRBJ2-7; D possibly corresponds to TRBD1 (5 bases). Germline CDR1 and CDR2: LNHDA and SQIVND (reference sequence). V lost 6 bases and J lost 3, with 18 bases in between. CDR3 length: 15 residues. The DNA for the CDR3 is TGTGCCAGTAGCCCTATTCAGGGCGGTGACTACGAGCAGTACTTC. Its protein product is CASSPIQGGDYEQYF.

This clonotype showed up many times. The rearrangement joins TRBV10-3 to TRBJ2-2; the match to TRBD2 covers 8 bases. CDR1 and CDR2 from the germline V gene are ENHRY and SYGVKD. J lost 4 bases, V lost 8 bases, and 9 bases had no gene match. The CDR3 is made up of 15 amino acids. In DNA form, the CDR3 reads TGTGCCATCGCCCCAGCGGGAGCGGGCACCGGGGAGCTGTTTTTT. This encodes CAIAPAGAGTGELFF.

As for this clonotype: A far larger clone is only one base removed, so a read error is likely. This rearrangement joins TRBV9 to TRBJ1-1; TRBD1 agrees at 8 bases. CDR3 length: 17 amino acids. From germline, CDR1 is SGDLS and CDR2 YYNGEE. CDR3 DNA sequence: TGTGCCAGCACTCCTTCGGGGGCAGGGGGCTCGAACACTGAAGCTTCCTTT. This codes for CASTPSGAGGSNTEASF.

About this clonotype itself: This may stem from a read error, because a much larger clone lies one nucleotide away. Because it lacks the conserved phenylalanine or tryptophan at the end, this CDR3 is likely a read error. DNA of the CDR3: TGTGCCAGCAGCCCACTTAGCGGGAGCTCCTACAATGAGCAGTTCCTC. Amino acid sequence: CASSPLSGSSYNEQFL. The chain joins TRBV7-3 to TRBJ2-1; 9 bases line up with TRBD2. V was pared by 5 bases and J by 0 bases, with 5 bases of the junction left unmatched. Germline assignment: CDR1 SGHTA and CDR2 FQGTGA. The CDR3 loop spans 16 amino acids.

In this sample, this clonotype turned up many times. V and J are TRBV28 and TRBJ2-5; tentatively, D is TRBD1 (5 bases). The germline gives CDR1 MDHEN, CDR2 SYDVKM. This CDR3 has 15 amino acids. Trimming cost V 1 base and J 0 bases, with 9 bases left between them. The CDR3 protein is CASSLSGNNQETQYF. The CDR3 DNA sequence: TGTGCCAGCAGTTTATCAGGGAACAACCAAGAGACCCAGTACTTC.

This clonotype was recorded at least ten times. V usage is TRBV10-1 and J usage is TRBJ2-2; a possible D gene is TRBD2 (5 bases). This CDR3 contains 12 residues. Germline-derived CDR1 and CDR2 are WNHNN and SYGVQD (reference sequence). The V end was cut by 8 bases, the J end by 5 bases, with 9 bases between. CDR3 sequence (DNA): TGCGCCAGCCTAGCCGATACCGGGGAGCTGTTTTTT. This encodes CASLADTGELFF.

The chain combines TRBV6-1 with TRBJ2-3; TRBD1 agrees at 10 bases. The CDR3 sequence is 15 residues long. The ends lost 5 bases at V and 6 bases at J; junction bases unmatched: 8. Germline V gives CDR1 MNHNS, CDR2 SASEGT. The chain's CDR3 is CASSKPGTGVDTQYF. The CDR3 DNA sequence: TGTGCCAGCAGTAAACCCGGGACAGGGGTTGATACGCAGTATTTT.

This clonotype was detected ten times or more. V is TRBV18 and J is TRBJ1-2; 8 bases line up with TRBD1. Looked up from germline, CDR1 is KGHSH and CDR2 is LQKENI. There are 15 residues in the CDR3. V lost 4 bases and J lost 4; bases outside the gene matches: 8. The CDR3 loop is CASSLQTGESYGYTF. CDR3 DNA: TGTGCCAGCTCACTGCAGACAGGGGAGAGCTATGGCTACACCTTC.

This clonotype was seen at least ten times. The chain employs TRBV20-1 and TRBJ2-7; 8 positions agree with TRBD2. Trimming took 0 bases from V and 5 from J; bases not matched to a gene: 6. The CDR3 is 14 residues long. Germline V gene sequence: CDR1 DFQATT, CDR2 SNEGSKA (reference sequence). The CDR3 loop reads CSARDGTRVDEQYF. The CDR3 DNA sequence: TGCAGTGCTAGAGATGGGACTAGAGTAGACGAGCAGTACTTC.

Turning to this clonotype: Just one base apart from a much larger clone, this may be a read error. The chain carries TRBV27 and TRBJ2-1; 14 bases map to TRBD2. The CDR3 loop spans 16 amino acids. The germline V gene encodes CDR1 MNHEY and CDR2 SMNVEV (reference sequence). The trim removed 5 bases at V and 8 bases at J, leaving 8 bases unmatched. The CDR3 DNA sequence: TGTGCCAGCAGTCGGCCGGGACTAGCGGGAGCCGATGAGCAGTTCTTC. Residues: CASSRPGLAGADEQFF.

This clonotype was seen many times. V is TRBV5-1 and J is TRBJ2-2; 9 bases are shared with TRBD2. The CDR3 is made up of 16 amino acids. Germline trimming cut 4 bases from V and 6 bases from J; bases unmatched to any gene: 10. The germline V gene encodes CDR1 SGHRS and CDR2 YFSETQ. The CDR3 DNA is TGCGCCAGCAGCGGACTAGCGAACAAAGGGGCCGGGGAGCTGTTTTTT. Translation gives CASSGLANKGAGELFF.

This clonotype was recorded many times. CDR3 loop: CASSFPGLNTGELFF. The CDR3 nucleotides are TGTGCCAGCAGCTTCCCGGGACTCAACACCGGGGAGCTGTTTTTT. The rearrangement uses TRBV7-9 and TRBJ2-2; D is perhaps TRBD2 (6 bases). Trimming left V 3 bases short and J 2 bases short, with 10 bases between. From germline, CDR1 is SEHNR and CDR2 FQNEAQ (reference sequence). This CDR3 region has 15 residues.

In this sample, this clonotype turned up a few times. This rearrangement joins TRBV5-6 to TRBJ2-6; no clear D gene. V gave up 0 bases and J gave up 0 bases, with 10 bases separating them. CDR3 length: 17 amino acids. Germline V gene lookup returns CDR1 SGHDT and CDR2 YYEEEE. The CDR3, as DNA: TGTGCCAGCAGCTTGGCAGGATATGACTCTGGGGCCAACGTCCTGACTTTC. This sequence encodes CASSLAGYDSGANVLTF.

The chain has TRBV12-5 and TRBJ2-1; D gene ambiguous. Germline CDR1 is LGHNT and CDR2 is FRNRAP. Trimming cost V 5 bases and J 7 bases, with 9 bases left between them. This CDR3 spans 12 amino acids. Written as DNA, the CDR3 is TGTGCTAGTGGTGTCGATAGGAATGAGCAGTTCTTC. Translating gives CASGVDRNEQFF.

This clonotype was picked up many times. The J gene is TRBJ1-5, the V gene TRBV7-8, with D uncertain. Germline values: CDR1 SGHVS, CDR2 FQNEAQ. This CDR3 contains 15 residues. The V end was cut by 0 bases, the J end by 1 base, with 7 bases between. DNA for the CDR3: TGTGCCAGCAGCTTAGCGCCTAGCAGCAATCAGCCCCAGCATTTT. This translates into CASSLAPSSNQPQHF.

Many counts were recorded for this clonotype. The chain employs TRBV5-6 and TRBJ2-1; D not certain. The CDR3 loop spans 12 amino acids. Germline lookup yields CDR1 SGHDT and CDR2 YYEEEE. The germline V and J ends were trimmed by 4 bases and 10 bases, with 12 bases remaining between them. In nucleotides, the CDR3 is TGTGCCAGCAGCCCCGGTGCGAGGGAGCAGTTCTTC. It yields the protein CASSPGAREQFF.

This clonotype was recorded many times. The rearrangement joins TRBV19 to TRBJ2-2, with D possibly TRBD2 on 5 matching bases. In germline, CDR1 is LNHDA, CDR2 SQIVND (reference sequence). This CDR3 is built from 15 residues. V lost 6 bases and J lost 5, with 16 bases in between. CDR3 loop: CASSIPGIGTGELFF. The CDR3 region has the DNA TGTGCCAGTAGCATCCCGGGGATAGGGACCGGGGAGCTGTTTTTT.

In this sample, this clonotype turned up many times. The CDR3 DNA reads TGTGCCAGCAGTTACTCTGGGGGTCCCCAGTATGAGCAGTTCTTC. This encodes CASSYSGGPQYEQFF. This chain links TRBV6-2 or TRBV6-3 with TRBJ2-1; perhaps D is TRBD1 or TRBD2 (5 bases each). The germline V and J ends were trimmed by 0 bases and 8 bases, with 14 bases remaining between them. This CDR3 region has 15 residues. Germline V gene lookup returns CDR1 MNHEY and CDR2 SVGEGT.

In the case of this clonotype: A much larger clone differs from this one at a single base, so this may be a read error. V and J are TRBV20-1 and TRBJ2-3; 11 nucleotides agree with TRBD2. V lost 6 bases and J lost 2; bases outside the gene matches: 25. The CDR3 consists of 21 residues. The germline gives CDR1 DFQATT, CDR2 SNEGSKA (reference sequence). The CDR3 is CSARPPSVTSGAALHTDTQYF. The DNA of the CDR3 is TGCAGTGCCAGGCCGCCCTCCGTGACTAGCGGGGCAGCCCTTCACACAGATACGCAGTATTTT.

This clonotype showed up many times. The V gene is TRBV12-3 or TRBV12-4, the J gene TRBJ2-2; D is possibly TRBD2 (5 bases). The CDR3 length is 15 residues. V shed 3 bases and J shed 4 bases, with 12 bases lying between them. The CDR3 sequence is CASSLLAGGTGELFF. The CDR3 DNA reads TGTGCCAGCAGTTTGCTAGCAGGTGGCACCGGGGAGCTGTTTTTT.

This clonotype was picked up many times. The chain is built from TRBV7-9 and TRBJ2-7; D ambiguous. Germline loops: CDR1 SEHNR, CDR2 FQNEAQ (reference sequence). The CDR3 extends over 13 amino acids. Trimming took 4 bases from V and 0 from J, leaving 7 bases between them. CDR3 DNA sequence: TGTGCCAGCAGCTCCATAAGCTCCTACGAGCAGTACTTC. Its translation: CASSSISSYEQYF. Filled out from reference TRBV7-9 and TRBJ2-7, the complete variable domain reads DTGVSQNPRHKITKRGQNVTFRCDPISEHNRLYWYRQTLGQGPEFLTYFQNEAQLEKSRLLSDRFSAERPKGSFSTLEIQRTEQGDSAMYLCASSSISSYEQYFGPGTRLTVT.

As regards this clonotype: A read error may explain this, as a much larger clone is one base away. This rearrangement joins TRBV5-1 to TRBJ2-3; 7 bases are shared with TRBD2. The germline V gene encodes CDR1 SGHRS and CDR2 YFSETQ. This CDR3 spans 17 amino acids. V shed 3 bases, J shed 2 bases, and the junction held 12 bases outside the gene matches. The CDR3 region has the DNA TGCGCCAGCAGCTACCCCCAGGTCGGGGGGACCACAGATACGCAGTATTTT. Its protein is CASSYPQVGGTTDTQYF.